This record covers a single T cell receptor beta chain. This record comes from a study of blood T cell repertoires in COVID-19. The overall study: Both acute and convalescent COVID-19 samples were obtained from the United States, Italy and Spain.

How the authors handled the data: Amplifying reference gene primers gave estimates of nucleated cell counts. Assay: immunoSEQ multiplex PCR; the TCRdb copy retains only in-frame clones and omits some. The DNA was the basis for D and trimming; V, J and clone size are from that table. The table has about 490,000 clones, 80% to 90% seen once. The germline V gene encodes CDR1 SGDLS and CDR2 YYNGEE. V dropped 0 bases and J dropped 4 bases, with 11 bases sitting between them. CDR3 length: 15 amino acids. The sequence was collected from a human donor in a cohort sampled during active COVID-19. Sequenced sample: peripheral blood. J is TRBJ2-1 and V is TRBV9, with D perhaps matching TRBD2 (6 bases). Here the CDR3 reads CASSVGAGLYNEQFF. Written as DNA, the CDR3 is TGTGCCAGCAGCGTAGGAGCGGGCCTTTACAATGAGCAGTTCTTC.